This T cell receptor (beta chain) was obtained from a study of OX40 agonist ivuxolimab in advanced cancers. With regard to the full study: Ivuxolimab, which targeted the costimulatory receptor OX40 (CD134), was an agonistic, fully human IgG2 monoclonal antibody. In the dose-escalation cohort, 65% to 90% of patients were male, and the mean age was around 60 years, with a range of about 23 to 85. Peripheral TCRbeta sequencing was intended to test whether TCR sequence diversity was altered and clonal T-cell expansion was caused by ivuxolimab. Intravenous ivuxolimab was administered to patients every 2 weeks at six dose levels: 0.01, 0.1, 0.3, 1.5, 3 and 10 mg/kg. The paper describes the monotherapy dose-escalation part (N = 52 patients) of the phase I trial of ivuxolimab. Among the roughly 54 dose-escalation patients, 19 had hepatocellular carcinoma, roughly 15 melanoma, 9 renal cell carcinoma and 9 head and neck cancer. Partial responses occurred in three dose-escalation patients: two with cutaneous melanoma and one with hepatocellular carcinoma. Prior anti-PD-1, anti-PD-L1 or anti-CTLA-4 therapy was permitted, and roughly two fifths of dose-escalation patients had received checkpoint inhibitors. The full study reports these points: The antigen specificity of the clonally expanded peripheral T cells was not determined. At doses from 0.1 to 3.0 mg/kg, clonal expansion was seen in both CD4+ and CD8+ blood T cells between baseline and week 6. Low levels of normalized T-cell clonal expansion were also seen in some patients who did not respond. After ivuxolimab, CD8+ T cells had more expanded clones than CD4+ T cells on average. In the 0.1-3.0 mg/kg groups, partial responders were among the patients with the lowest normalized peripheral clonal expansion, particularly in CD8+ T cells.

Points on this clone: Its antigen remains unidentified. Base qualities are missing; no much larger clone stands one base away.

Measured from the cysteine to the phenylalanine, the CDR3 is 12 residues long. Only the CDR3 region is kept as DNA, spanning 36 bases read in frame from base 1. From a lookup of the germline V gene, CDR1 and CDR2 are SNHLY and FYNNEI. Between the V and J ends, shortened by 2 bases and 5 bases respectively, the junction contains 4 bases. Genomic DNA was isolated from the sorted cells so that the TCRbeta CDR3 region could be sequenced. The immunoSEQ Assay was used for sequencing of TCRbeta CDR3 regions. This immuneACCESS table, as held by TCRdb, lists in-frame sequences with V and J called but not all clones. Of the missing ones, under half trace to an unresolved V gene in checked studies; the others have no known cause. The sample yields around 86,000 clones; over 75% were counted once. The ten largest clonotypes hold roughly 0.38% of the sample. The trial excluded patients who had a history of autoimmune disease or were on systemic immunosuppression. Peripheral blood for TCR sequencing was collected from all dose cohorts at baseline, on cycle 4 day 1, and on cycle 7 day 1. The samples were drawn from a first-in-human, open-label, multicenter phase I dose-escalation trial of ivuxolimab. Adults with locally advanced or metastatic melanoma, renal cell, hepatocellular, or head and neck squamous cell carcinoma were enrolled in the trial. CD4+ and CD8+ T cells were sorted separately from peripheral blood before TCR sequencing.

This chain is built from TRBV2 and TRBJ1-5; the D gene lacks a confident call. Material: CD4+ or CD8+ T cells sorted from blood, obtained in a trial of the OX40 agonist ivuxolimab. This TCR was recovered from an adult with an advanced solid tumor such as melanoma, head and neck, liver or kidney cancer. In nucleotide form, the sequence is TGTGCCAGCAGTGAAAGGCATCAGCCCCAGCATTTT. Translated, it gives CASSERHQPQHF.